The clone carrying this T cell receptor (beta chain) was found a few times. Its cognate antigen is unknown. Researchers amplified the TCR beta CDR3 regions from RNA transcripts. First-round RT-PCR targeting the TCR CDR3 was performed with the HTBI primer set. TCRdb ran MiXCR on the multiplex PCR reads and lists one entry per CDR3 protein. The sample has 500,000 to 600,000 distinct CDR3 sequences; approximately 49% are singletons. This entry is derived from a study of T cells in Graves' hyperthyroidism and ophthalmopathy. The CDR3 covers 14 residues. Germline trimming cut 4 bases from V and 14 bases from J; bases unmatched to any gene: 10. From germline, CDR1 is MGHDK and CDR2 SYGVNS. The study's findings and limits: Blood samples included most of the expanded thyroid clonotypes exceeding 0.001.

Sequenced: peripheral blood or thyroid tissue (not recorded which). This TCR derives from an adult woman with Graves' disease, either hyperthyroidism or ophthalmopathy (not recorded which). V gene TRBV25-1 combines with J gene TRBJ1-6, with 8 positions matching TRBD1. In nucleotides, the CDR3 is TGTGCCAGCAGTGGTTCAGGGGGCGCCGCCACCCTCCACTTT. Translated, it gives CASSGSGGAATLHF.